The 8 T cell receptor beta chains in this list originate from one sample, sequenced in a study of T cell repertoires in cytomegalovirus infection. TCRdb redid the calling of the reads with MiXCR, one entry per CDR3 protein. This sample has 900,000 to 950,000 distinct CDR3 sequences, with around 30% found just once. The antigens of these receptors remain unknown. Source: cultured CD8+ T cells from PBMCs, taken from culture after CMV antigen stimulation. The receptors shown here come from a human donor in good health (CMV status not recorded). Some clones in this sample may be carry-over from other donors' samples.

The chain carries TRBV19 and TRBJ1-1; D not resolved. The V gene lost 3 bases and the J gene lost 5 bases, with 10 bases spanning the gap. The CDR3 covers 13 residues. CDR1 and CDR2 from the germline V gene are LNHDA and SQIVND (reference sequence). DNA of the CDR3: TGTGCCAGTAGTATCCCGGCGGGGACTGAAGCTTTCTTT. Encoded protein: CASSIPAGTEAFF.

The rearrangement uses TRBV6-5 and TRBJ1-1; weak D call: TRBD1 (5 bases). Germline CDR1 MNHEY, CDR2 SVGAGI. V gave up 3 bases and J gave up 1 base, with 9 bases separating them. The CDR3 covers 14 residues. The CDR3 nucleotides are TGTGCCAGCAGTTATCTGACAGAGAACACTGAAGCTTTCTTT. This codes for CASSYLTENTEAFF.

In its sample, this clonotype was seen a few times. The CDR3 here is CASSGAGTSGGHEQFF. The CDR3 DNA reads as TGCGCCAGCAGCGGAGCCGGGACTAGCGGGGGGCATGAGCAGTTCTTC. The chain carries TRBV4-1 and TRBJ2-1, with TRBD2 identical over 15 bases. The germline V gene has CDR1 MGHRA and CDR2 YSYEKL. Trimming cost V 5 bases and J 8 bases; bases outside gene matches: 7. CDR3 size: 16 residues.

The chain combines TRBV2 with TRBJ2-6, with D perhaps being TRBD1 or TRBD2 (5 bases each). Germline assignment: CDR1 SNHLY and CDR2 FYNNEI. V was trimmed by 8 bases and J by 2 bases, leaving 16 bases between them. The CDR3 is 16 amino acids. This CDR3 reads CASRGLPRAGANVLTF. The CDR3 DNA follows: TGTGCCAGCCGAGGGCTGCCCAGGGCTGGGGCCAACGTCCTGACTTTC.

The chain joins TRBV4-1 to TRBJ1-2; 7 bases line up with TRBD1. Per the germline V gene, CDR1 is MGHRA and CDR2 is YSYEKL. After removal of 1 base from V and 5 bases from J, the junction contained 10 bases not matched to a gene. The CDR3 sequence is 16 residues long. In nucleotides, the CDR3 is TGCGCCAGCAGCCAAGGGTTTGAAGGGGGCCTATATGGCTACACCTTC. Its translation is CASSQGFEGGLYGYTF.

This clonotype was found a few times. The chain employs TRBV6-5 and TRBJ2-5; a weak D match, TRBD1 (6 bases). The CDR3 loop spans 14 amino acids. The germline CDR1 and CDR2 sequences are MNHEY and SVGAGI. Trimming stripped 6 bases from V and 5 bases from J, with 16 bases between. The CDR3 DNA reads TGTGCCAGCAGGTCACAGGGTGCCGAGGAGACCCAGTACTTC. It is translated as CASRSQGAEETQYF.

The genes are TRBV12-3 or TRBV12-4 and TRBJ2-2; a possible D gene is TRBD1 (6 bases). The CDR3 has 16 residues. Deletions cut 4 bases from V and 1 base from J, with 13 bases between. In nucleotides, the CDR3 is TGTGCCAGCAGTTCCACAGGGTGGGAGAACACCGGGGAGCTGTTTTTT. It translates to CASSSTGWENTGELFF.

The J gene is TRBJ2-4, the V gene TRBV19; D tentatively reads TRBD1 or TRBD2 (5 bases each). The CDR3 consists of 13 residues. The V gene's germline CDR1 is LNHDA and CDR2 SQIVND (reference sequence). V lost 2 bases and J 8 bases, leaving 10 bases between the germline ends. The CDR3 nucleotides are TGTGCCAGTAGTATACTGACGGGGCACATTCAGTACTTC. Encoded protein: CASSILTGHIQYF.